The rows below give T cell receptor beta chains drawn from one sample of a study of response to subunit inactivated influenza vaccine. From the RT-PCR reads, TCRdb called clonotypes with MiXCR, one entry per CDR3 protein. The sample includes about 520,000 distinct CDR3 sequences, around 7.9% seen only once; the top ten take 13%. The source material was PBMCs from blood, sampled 23 to 25 months after vaccination. The source is a man aged 50 to 69 who received an inactivated influenza vaccine. Each CDR3 is given with its conserved first and last residue. The D gene is left open where the match is weak. A clone size is listed for some rows: how often the clone was seen (once, few, many), or a class if it is expanded.

>TRBJ1-1|TRBV4-3|TRBD1|many
TGCGCCAGCAGCCAAGGGGATGCGACAGGGACTGAAGCTTTCTTT
CASSQGDATGTEAFF
>TRBJ2-5|TRBV6-5|NA|few
TGTGCCAGCAGTTGGCAGGGGTGGTACGAGACCCAGTACTTC
CASSWQGWYETQYF
>TRBJ2-7|TRBV20-1|NA|NA
TGCAGTGCTAGAGATGGTTCCGGAGGTACTTACGAGCAGTACTTC
CSARDGSGGTYEQYF
>TRBJ2-3|TRBV6-1|NA|many
TGTGCCATCAGTCAAGCGGTGGACAAATCCAGCACAGATACGCAGTATTTT
CAISQAVDKSSTDTQYF
>TRBJ1-4|TRBV3-1|NA|NA
TGTGCCAGCAGCCAGATGGGGACGGTCCTTTTT
CASSQMGTVLF
>TRBJ2-1|TRBV6-5|TRBD1|many
TGTGCCAGCAGTTTAGGACAGGGAGGCTACAATGAGCAGTTCTTC
CASSLGQGGYNEQFF
>TRBJ2-7|TRBV6-1|NA|NA
TGTGCCAGCAGAGGACAGGTAGCCTTAGCGGCAGAACTCTACGAGCAGTACTTC
CASRGQVALAAELYEQYF
>TRBJ1-2|TRBV5-4|NA|NA
TGTGCCAGCAGCTTGGCGGGGTTAAGGGGAGTAAACTATGGCTACACCTTC
CASSLAGLRGVNYGYTF
>TRBJ2-1|TRBV7-8|TRBD1|few
TGTGCCAGCAGCAAAGACAGGGGCGTTAGCTCCTACAATGAGCAGTTCTTC
CASSKDRGVSSYNEQFF
>TRBJ1-1|TRBV2|NA|few
TGTGCCAGCAGTGAAGCTATGAACACTGAAGCTTTCTTT
CASSEAMNTEAFF
>TRBJ2-1|TRBV5-1|NA|many
TGCGCCAGCAGCTTGGGGCAGTACTCCTACAATGAGCAGTTCTTC
CASSLGQYSYNEQFF
>TRBJ2-1|TRBV20-1|TRBD2|few
TGCAGTACCCCCAGCGGGAGGGGCTACAATGAGCAGTTCTTC
CSTPSGRGYNEQFF
>TRBJ2-7|TRBV7-2|TRBD2|few
TGTGCCAGCAGCTCGACTAGCGGGGGGATCGAGCAGTACTTC
CASSSTSGGIEQYF
>TRBJ2-3|TRBV11-2|NA|few
TGTGCCAGCAGCTCTTCCGGGAACCCCCTCACAGATACGCAGTATTTT
CASSSSGNPLTDTQYF
>TRBJ2-2|TRBV20-1|NA|few
TGCAGTGCGCCATCTCTTAACACCGGGGAGCTGTTTTTT
CSAPSLNTGELFF
>TRBJ2-3|TRBV20-1|TRBD2|NA
TGCAGTGCCCGTGGCGAGCGGGGAAAAACAGATACGCAGTATTTT
CSARGERGKTDTQYF
>TRBJ2-2|TRBV20-1|TRBD1|many
TGCAGTGCTAGTCGACAGGGGGCAGGCACCGGGGAGCTGTTTTTT
CSASRQGAGTGELFF
>TRBJ2-7|TRBV27|NA|many
TGTGCCAGCAGTTTAACAACTCCGGGGGACGAGCAGTACTTC
CASSLTTPGDEQYF
>TRBJ1-2|TRBV12-3/TRBV12-4|NA|few
TGTGCCAGCAGTTTTACCACGCGGGGCTACACCTTC
CASSFTTRGYTF
>TRBJ1-1|TRBV19|NA|NA
TGTGCCAGTAGAGGGGTTCTTGGGCGGACGAACACTGAAGCTTTCTTT
CASRGVLGRTNTEAFF
>TRBJ2-7|TRBV20-1|NA|many
TGCAGTGCTAGTTACGGACCCTCTTTGGGAGAGCAGTACTTC
CSASYGPSLGEQYF
>TRBJ2-1|TRBV3-1|NA|NA
TGTGCCAGCAGCCAGGACTATTCCTACAATGAGCAGTTCTTC
CASSQDYSYNEQFF
>TRBJ2-7|TRBV28|TRBD2|few
TGTGCCAGCACCTTTCGGGGGAGGGGCAACGAGCAGTACTTC
CASTFRGRGNEQYF
>TRBJ1-1|TRBV20-1|NA|few
TGCAGTGCTAGATTTGCGGGCACTGAAGCTTTCTTT
CSARFAGTEAFF
>TRBJ2-1|TRBV12-3/TRBV12-4|TRBD2|NA
TGTGCCAGCAGCTTGGAGACTAGCGGGAGTCTAAGGCAGTTCTTC
CASSLETSGSLRQFF
>TRBJ1-2|TRBV5-5|TRBD1|few
TGTGCCAGCAGCCTGCGGGACAGCCCTAACTATGGCTACACCTTC
CASSLRDSPNYGYTF
>TRBJ1-2|TRBV28|TRBD1|few
TGTGCCAGCAGCCCACAGGGGGGAAGAATCCGAGGCTACACCTTC
CASSPQGGRIRGYTF
>TRBJ2-2|TRBV20-1|TRBD2|NA
TGCAGTGCTAGATGGGACTACCTCACCGGGGAGCTGTTTTTT
CSARWDYLTGELFF
>TRBJ1-2|TRBV7-9|NA|NA
TGTGCCAGCAGCTTAACTAACAGTCCCACTAACTATGGCTACACCTTC
CASSLTNSPTNYGYTF
>TRBJ2-7|TRBV20-1|NA|NA
TGCAGTGCCCCGGGCACCTACGAGCAGTACTTC
CSAPGTYEQYF
>TRBJ2-7|TRBV11-2|NA|NA
TGTGCCAGCAGCTTGAGAGCCCCCGAGCAGTACTTC
CASSLRAPEQYF
>TRBJ1-2|TRBV5-1|TRBD1|NA
TGCGCCAGCAGCTTGCAGGGGGACGGCTACACCTTC
CASSLQGDGYTF
>TRBJ2-2|TRBV5-1|TRBD1|few
TGCGCCAGCAGCTTGTTTTTCGACAGGGGGTCGACCGGGGAGCTGTTTTTT
CASSLFFDRGSTGELFF
>TRBJ2-7|TRBV12-3/TRBV12-4|NA|few
TGTGCCAGCAGTCGCGAACTAGGAATCAGGGGAAGAGTGGACTACGAGCAGTACTTC
CASSRELGIRGRVDYEQYF
>TRBJ1-6|TRBV4-1|NA|many
TGCGCCAGCAGCCAAGATCCAGGGTGGGATTCACCCCTCCACTTT
CASSQDPGWDSPLHF